This T cell receptor beta chain was sequenced during a study of shared clonotypes between healthy human individuals. Across the whole study: The cohort had two women and three men, ages 18 to 49.

Only CD45RO-negative cells positively selected for CCR7 counted as naive CD8 cells, so terminally differentiated effector memory CD45RA+ cells were excluded. Generated by immunoSEQ multiplex PCR, the TCRdb table keeps only in-frame clones and is missing some. The sample holds some 2,100,000 clones, about 93% seen once. V lost 6 bases and J 3 bases, leaving 15 bases between the germline ends. Germline V CDR1 and CDR2: MNHEY, SMNVEV (reference sequence). This CDR3 spans 16 amino acids. The sequence was collected from a man aged 18 to 29 in good health. Some clones in this sample may be carry-over from other donors' samples. This rearrangement joins TRBV27 to TRBJ2-6, with D possibly matching TRBD2 (5 bases). Sample: naive CD8+ T cells from PBMCs. CDR3 region: CASSTRDTSGANVLTF. Here the CDR3 DNA reads TGTGCCAGCAGCACTCGTGATACTAGTGGGGCCAACGTCCTGACTTTC.